What follows are 20 T cell receptor beta chains derived from one specimen sequenced in a study of beta chain features in type 1 diabetes. The sequenced template was cDNA made from the entire isolated RNA. This table comes from immunoSEQ multiplex PCR, and its TCRdb copy is limited to in-frame clones, with some not included. The repertoire holds 900,000 or so clones, with roughly 15% as singletons. Sequenced input: naive CD4+ T cells from blood. These TCRs come from a young woman in good health.

This clone was observed a handful of times. V is TRBV6-5 and J is TRBJ1-1, with TRBD1 as a possible D gene (5 bases). CDR3 length: 14 residues. The V gene's germline CDR1 is MNHEY and CDR2 SVGAGI. Trimming removed 2 bases from V and 1 base from J, with 8 bases in between. The CDR3 nucleotides are TGTGCCAGCAGTTACGACAGTACGAACACTGAAGCTTTCTTT. Protein product: CASSYDSTNTEAFF.

The chain couples TRBV5-6 to TRBJ2-1, with D tentatively TRBD2 (5 bases). CDR1 SGHDT and CDR2 YYEEEE come from the germline V gene. The CDR3 is 15 amino acids. V was shortened by 0 bases and J by 1 base, with 8 bases between the two germline ends. CDR3 amino acids: CASSLGLKSYNEQFF. CDR3 DNA: TGTGCCAGCAGCTTGGGACTAAAATCCTACAATGAGCAGTTCTTC.

The sample holds a few counts of this clone. The rearrangement joins TRBV5-1 to TRBJ2-3, with 10 bases lining up with TRBD1. This CDR3 has 15 amino acids. CDR1 is SGHRS and CDR2 is YFSETQ in the germline V gene. V was clipped by 7 bases and J by 1 base; unmatched bases: 6. The DNA for the CDR3 is TGCGCCAGCCAAATGACAGGGGGCCGCACAGATACGCAGTATTTT. The encoded protein is CASQMTGGRTDTQYF. Complete variable domain (other parts from reference TRBV5-1 and TRBJ2-3): KAGVTQTPRYLIKTRGQQVTLSCSPISGHRSVSWYQQTPGQGLQFLFEYFSETQRNKGNFPGRFSGRQFSNSRSEMNVSTLELGDSALYLCASQMTGGRTDTQYFGPGTRLTVL.

This clone was seen more than once but under ten times. The rearrangement links TRBV28 to TRBJ2-7; D unresolved. Germline loops: CDR1 MDHEN, CDR2 SYDVKM. V lost 6 bases and J lost 0, with 18 bases in between. The CDR3 sequence is 16 residues long. The CDR3 loop is CASSPRVRLSSYEQYF. CDR3 nucleotides: TGTGCCAGCAGCCCCCGGGTCAGGTTGAGCTCCTACGAGCAGTACTTC. Complete variable domain (other parts from reference TRBV28 and TRBJ2-7): DVKVTQSSRYLVKRTGEKVFLECVQDMDHENMFWYRQDPGLGLRLIYFSYDVKMKEKGDIPEGYSVSREKKERFSLILESASTNQTSMYLCASSPRVRLSSYEQYFGPGTRLTVT.

This clone was seen more than once but under ten times. The chain has TRBV10-3 and TRBJ2-1; D is ambiguous. Germline CDR1 reads ENHRY; CDR2 reads SYGVKD. Trimming took 10 bases from V and 8 from J, leaving 15 bases between them. This CDR3 has 12 amino acids. CDR3 region: CANSDQGDEQFF. For the CDR3, the DNA is TGTGCCAACTCTGACCAAGGCGATGAGCAGTTCTTC.

The table lists this clone with a few counts. The chain joins TRBV9 to TRBJ2-3; D unclear. In germline, CDR1 is SGDLS, CDR2 YYNGEE. This CDR3 spans 18 amino acids. The V gene lost 4 bases and the J gene lost 2 bases, with 23 bases spanning the gap. Here the CDR3 reads CASSPGLLWPQITDTQYF. The CDR3 nucleotides are TGTGCCAGCAGCCCCGGCCTCCTGTGGCCCCAAATCACAGATACGCAGTATTTT.

In this sample, this clone turned up a few times. The chain joins TRBV7-9 to TRBJ2-7, with D unresolved. Germline CDR1 and CDR2: SEHNR and FQNEAQ (reference sequence). The CDR3 is 15 residues long. The V end was cut by 1 base, the J end by 2 bases, with 12 bases between. The CDR3 spells CASSLGLSSPYEQYF. CDR3 DNA: TGTGCCAGCAGCTTAGGACTCAGTTCCCCCTACGAGCAGTACTTC.

The chain uses TRBV7-8 and TRBJ1-2; TRBD1 agrees at 8 bases. The junction had 2 bases not matched to a gene; V was cut back by 1 base and J by 4 bases. Per the germline V gene, CDR1 is SGHVS and CDR2 is FQNEAQ. The CDR3 runs to 14 residues. CDR3 loop: CASSLGTGPYGYTF. For the CDR3, the DNA is TGTGCCAGCAGCTTAGGGACAGGGCCCTATGGCTACACCTTC.

In regard to this clone: Other DNA sequences in the same sample also yield this CDR3. The chain uses TRBV2 and TRBJ2-5, with D maybe TRBD2 (5 bases). In germline, CDR1 is SNHLY, CDR2 FYNNEI. The CDR3 extends over 11 amino acids. V was clipped by 6 bases and J by 5 bases, with 7 bases between them. The CDR3 reads CASRGEETQYF. The CDR3 bases are TGTGCCAGCAGGGGAGAGGAGACCCAGTACTTC.

This clone was detected only a few times. The chain links TRBV4-2 to TRBJ1-1; 8 nucleotides agree with TRBD1. The trim removed 6 bases at V and 3 bases at J, leaving 9 bases unmatched. The CDR3 extends over 15 amino acids. Germline V CDR1 and CDR2: LGHNA, YNFKEQ. This chain's CDR3 is CASSPTGGGDTEAFF. Here the CDR3 DNA reads TGTGCCAGCAGTCCCACAGGGGGAGGGGACACTGAAGCTTTCTTT.

On this clone: One end of the junction does not line up with germline, which may come from a read error. Other DNA sequences of this sample code for an identical CDR3. V is TRBV27 and J is TRBJ2-7; possible D gene TRBD1, 5 bases. This CDR3 is built from 13 residues. Germline values: CDR1 MNHEY, CDR2 SMNVEV (reference sequence). For the CDR3, the DNA is TGTGCCAGCCCTCGCGGACAAACCTACGAGCAATACTTC. Encoded protein: CASPRGQTYEQYF.

This clone has more than one count but fewer than ten. CDR3 coding DNA: TGTGCCAGCAGCTTATTTGGGGACATCACGATTTCTCGAACCGACGAGCAGTACTTC. This sequence encodes CASSLFGDITISRTDEQYF. This chain uses TRBV7-2 with TRBJ2-7; weak D call: TRBD1 (6 bases). The CDR3 totals 19 residues. V was pared by 2 bases and J by 5 bases, with 28 bases between. Germline loops: CDR1 SGHTA, CDR2 FQGNSA.

In this sample, this clone turned up a few times. The V and J genes are TRBV10-3 and TRBJ2-5, with 8 bases matching TRBD2. Germline CDR1 reads ENHRY; CDR2 reads SYGVKD. The V and J ends lost 6 bases and 0 bases, in that order; junction bases with no gene match: 6. The CDR3 loop spans 15 amino acids. The CDR3 DNA sequence: TGTGCCATCAGCGCCCAACTAGCGGACCAAGAGACCCAGTACTTC. Its translation is CAISAQLADQETQYF.

The J gene is TRBJ2-7, the V gene TRBV18; D remains ambiguous. Germline V gene lookup returns CDR1 KGHSH and CDR2 LQKENI. Trimming left V 3 bases short and J 3 bases short, with 9 bases between. The length of the CDR3 is 13 residues. The CDR3 bases are TGTGCCAGCTCACCGTTCCAGAACTACGAGCAGTACTTC. Encoded protein: CASSPFQNYEQYF. The full variable domain, its missing parts supplied by reference TRBV18 and TRBJ2-7, is NAGVMQNPRHLVRRRGQEARLRCSPMKGHSHVYWYRQLPEEGLKFMVYLQKENIIDESGMPKERFSAEFPKEGPSILRIQQVVRGDSAAYFCASSPFQNYEQYFGPGTRLTVT.

The chain is built from TRBV5-1 and TRBJ2-3; no clear D gene. The CDR3 has 15 amino acids. Germline V lookup: CDR1 SGHRS, CDR2 YFSETQ. Trimming took 7 bases from V and 0 from J, leaving 15 bases between them. The CDR3 is CASRSRASSTDTQYF. DNA for the CDR3: TGCGCCAGCCGATCCCGGGCCTCTAGCACAGATACGCAGTATTTT.

The V and J genes are TRBV28 and TRBJ2-7; TRBD2 might be the D (5 bases). Germline V CDR1 and CDR2: MDHEN, SYDVKM. Trimming shortened V by 5 bases and J by 1 base, and 12 bases separated the two germline ends. This CDR3 comprises 14 residues. The chain's CDR3 is CASSEYPGSYEQYF. DNA of the CDR3: TGTGCCAGCAGTGAATATCCGGGATCCTACGAGCAGTACTTC. The variable domain in full, completed from reference TRBV28 and TRBJ2-7, reads DVKVTQSSRYLVKRTGEKVFLECVQDMDHENMFWYRQDPGLGLRLIYFSYDVKMKEKGDIPEGYSVSREKKERFSLILESASTNQTSMYLCASSEYPGSYEQYFGPGTRLTVT.

The chain has TRBV28 and TRBJ2-1, with 8 bases that match TRBD2. Germline values: CDR1 MDHEN, CDR2 SYDVKM. Trimming at V came to 8 bases and at J to 7 bases, leaving 10 bases not matched to a gene. CDR3 size: 14 residues. CDR3 residues: CASGQRERGNEQFF. The CDR3, as DNA: TGTGCCAGCGGTCAGAGGGAGCGGGGGAATGAGCAGTTCTTC.

The rearrangement joins TRBV6-5 to TRBJ1-5; unclear D gene. The CDR3 has 13 residues. CDR1 is MNHEY, CDR2 SVGAGI, per germline. V lost 5 bases, J lost 16 bases, and 21 bases lay in between. CDR3 bases: TGTGCCAGCAGTGAACGGGAGTGGCAGCCTGTCCATTTT. Translating gives CASSEREWQPVHF.

The chain is built from TRBV19 and TRBJ1-5; the D gene is possibly TRBD1 (5 bases). Trimming took 3 bases from V and 5 from J, leaving 14 bases between them. CDR1 and CDR2 from the germline V gene are LNHDA and SQIVND (reference sequence). The CDR3 has 15 amino acids. The CDR3 loop reads CASSIGRGIYQPQHF. For the CDR3, the DNA is TGTGCCAGTAGTATCGGTCGGGGGATATATCAGCCCCAGCATTTT. The whole variable domain, remainder taken from reference TRBV19 and TRBJ1-5, is DGGITQSPKYLFRKEGQNVTLSCEQNLNHDAMYWYRQDPGQGLRLIYYSQIVNDFQKGDIAEGYSVSREKKESFPLTVTSAQKNPTAFYLCASSIGRGIYQPQHFGDGTRLSIL.

In this sample, this clone turned up a few times. This rearrangement joins TRBV10-3 to TRBJ2-1; the match to TRBD2 covers 8 bases. From germline, CDR1 is ENHRY and CDR2 SYGVKD. J lost 4 bases, V lost 10 bases, and 12 bases had no gene match. The CDR3 is 15 amino acids. The CDR3 region has the DNA TGTGCCACTCGGCCTTCTAGCGGGCATTACAATGAGCAGTTCTTC. It encodes CATRPSSGHYNEQFF.